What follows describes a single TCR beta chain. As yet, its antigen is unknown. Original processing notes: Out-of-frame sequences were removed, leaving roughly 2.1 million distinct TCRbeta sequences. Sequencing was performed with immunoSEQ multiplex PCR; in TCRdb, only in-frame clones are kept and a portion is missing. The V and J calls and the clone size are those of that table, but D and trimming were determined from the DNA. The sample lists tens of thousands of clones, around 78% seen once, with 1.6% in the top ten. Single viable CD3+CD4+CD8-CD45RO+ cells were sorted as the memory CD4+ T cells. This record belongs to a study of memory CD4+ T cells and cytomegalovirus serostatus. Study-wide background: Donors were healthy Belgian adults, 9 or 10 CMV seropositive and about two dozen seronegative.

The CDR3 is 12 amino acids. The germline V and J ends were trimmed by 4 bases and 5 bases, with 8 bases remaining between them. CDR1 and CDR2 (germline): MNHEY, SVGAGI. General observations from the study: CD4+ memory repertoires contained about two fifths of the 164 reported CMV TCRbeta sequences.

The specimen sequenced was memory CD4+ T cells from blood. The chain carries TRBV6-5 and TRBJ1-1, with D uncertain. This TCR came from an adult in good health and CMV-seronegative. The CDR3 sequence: CASSWSGTEAFF. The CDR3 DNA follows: TGTGCCAGCAGTTGGTCGGGAACTGAAGCTTTCTTT.